The rows below give T cell receptor beta chains drawn from one sample of a study of T cells in Graves' hyperthyroidism and ophthalmopathy. In TCRdb, the multiplex PCR reads were re-called with MiXCR into one record per CDR3 protein. This sample has almost 500,000 distinct CDR3 sequences, with approximately 22% found just once. Sequencing was done on a sample of blood. The receptors come from a woman aged 70-85 years with Graves' ophthalmopathy. Each CDR3 is given with its conserved first and last residue. A D gene is named only where the DNA matches it firmly. Clone size appears in some rows only: once, few, many, or a class for an expanded clone.

15	many	TRBV7-2	TRBJ2-1	TRBD2	TGTGCCAGCAGCTCCAGAGCGGGAGGTGTGCATGAGCAGTTCTTC	CASSSRAGGVHEQFF
12	few	TRBV24-1	TRBJ1-2	NA	TGTGCCACCAGTGAAAGGGGATTGGGCTACACCTTC	CATSERGLGYTF
14	NA	TRBV30	TRBJ1-3	TRBD1	TGTGCCTGGAGTGTACACAGGGGACGAAACACCATATATTTT	CAWSVHRGRNTIYF
15	NA	TRBV30	TRBJ1-2	NA	TGTGCCTGGAGTTCCGGGCCGGGGGGAGGCTATGGCTACACCTTC	CAWSSGPGGGYGYTF
13	NA	TRBV9	TRBJ2-3	NA	TGTGCCAGCAGTCCCCCCTTGCCAGATACGCAGTATTTT	CASSPPLPDTQYF
16	many	TRBV6-1	TRBJ2-7	NA	TGTGCCAGCAGTACCCGAATGGGCAGAGGCTCCTACGAGCAGTACTTC	CASSTRMGRGSYEQYF
13	NA	TRBV29-1	TRBJ2-5	NA	TGCAGCGTTGAAGGGGCAGTACAAGAGACCCAGTACTTC	CSVEGAVQETQYF
13	few	TRBV12-3/TRBV12-4	TRBJ1-2	NA	TGTGCCAGCAGTATGGGCCTTGGTGGTGGCTACACCTTC	CASSMGLGGGYTF
16	NA	TRBV3-1	TRBJ2-1	TRBD2	TGTGCCAGCAGTCTGTCCGGGACTAGCGGGTACAGTGAGCAGTTCTTC	CASSLSGTSGYSEQFF
16	NA	TRBV10-3	TRBJ1-3	NA	TGTGCCATCAGTGAGTCTGGGAAGAGCTCTGGAAACACCATATATTTT	CAISESGKSSGNTIYF
15	few	TRBV5-1	TRBJ2-7	NA	TGCGCCAGCAGCTTGGCCGAGCTAGCCTCCTACGAGCAGTACTTC	CASSLAELASYEQYF
12	NA	TRBV27	TRBJ2-3	NA	TGTGCCAGCAGTGCAGGGACAGATACGCAGTATTTT	CASSAGTDTQYF
17	once	TRBV6-9	TRBJ2-7	TRBD1	TGTGCCAGCAGTTACTTGGGTCACAGGGGGCAGCGGGACGAGCAGTACTTC	CASSYLGHRGQRDEQYF
12	NA	TRBV20-1	TRBJ2-5	NA	TGCAGTGCTAGAGTACCCCGGGAAACCCAGTACTTC	CSARVPRETQYF
14	NA	TRBV7-7	TRBJ2-5	NA	TGTGCTAGCAGCCCCGGGATAACTCAAGAGACCCAGTACTTC	CASSPGITQETQYF
11	NA	TRBV12-3/TRBV12-4	TRBJ2-2	NA	TGTGCCAGCAGGTACCTGGAGGGGCTGTTTTTT	CASRYLEGLFF
14	NA	TRBV3-1	TRBJ1-2	NA	TGTGCCAGCAGCCCTCCGGGGAGCAACTATGGCTACACCTTC	CASSPPGSNYGYTF
12	NA	TRBV2	TRBJ2-5	NA	TGTGCCAGCAGTGATGGGGGAGAGACCCAGTACTTC	CASSDGGETQYF
14	NA	TRBV6-5	TRBJ1-4	NA	TGTGCCAGCAAGGCCGGGTTAGATAATGAAAAACTGTTTTTT	CASKAGLDNEKLFF
15	NA	TRBV9	TRBJ2-1	TRBD1	TGTGCCAGCAGCCCTGTTCAGGGGGCCTACAATGAGCAGTTCTTC	CASSPVQGAYNEQFF
14	NA	TRBV19	TRBJ2-3	TRBD1	TGTGCCAGTAGCGGACAGGCTGTGACAGATACGCAGTATTTT	CASSGQAVTDTQYF
16	NA	TRBV27	TRBJ2-1	TRBD2	TGTGCCAGCAGTTTATTAGCGGGAGTACCCTACAATGAGCAGTTCTTC	CASSLLAGVPYNEQFF
16	few	TRBV12-3/TRBV12-4	TRBJ1-1	TRBD1	TGTGCCAGCAGTTTCTCAGGGGGTTCCCGGAACACTGAAGCTTTCTTT	CASSFSGGSRNTEAFF
15	few	TRBV4-1	TRBJ2-3	TRBD2	TGCGCCAGCAGCCCAGGGACTAGACAGCCAGATACGCAGTATTTT	CASSPGTRQPDTQYF
14	few	TRBV10-3	TRBJ2-3	NA	TGTGCCATCAGTGACAGGTCCCCCACAGATACGCAGTATTTT	CAISDRSPTDTQYF
12	NA	TRBV24-1	TRBJ2-2	NA	TGTGCCACCAGTGATGCCAACGGGGAGCTGTTTTTT	CATSDANGELFF
14	NA	TRBV10-3	TRBJ2-1	NA	TGTGCCACGACGACTATGACTACAAACAATGAGCAGTTCTTC	CATTTMTTNNEQFF
15	few	TRBV6-2/TRBV6-3	TRBJ2-3	TRBD2	TGTGCCAGCAGTGGACTAGCGGGAGCGGGAGATACGCAGTATTTT	CASSGLAGAGDTQYF
15	NA	TRBV4-1	TRBJ1-5	NA	TGCGCCAGCAGCCAAGATCGAACAGACAATCAGCCCCAGCATTTT	CASSQDRTDNQPQHF
17	many	TRBV12-3/TRBV12-4	TRBJ2-1	NA	TGTGCCAGCAGCCCAACGTTAGGCAGACCCGATTACAATGAGCAGTTCTTC	CASSPTLGRPDYNEQFF
15	few	TRBV12-5	TRBJ1-5	NA	TGTGCTAGTGGTTTGGTTGACCACCGGGATCAGCCCCAGCATTTT	CASGLVDHRDQPQHF
14	many	TRBV11-2	TRBJ2-3	NA	TGTGCCAGCAGCGGGTGGCGCGGCACAGATACGCAGTATTTT	CASSGWRGTDTQYF
16	many	TRBV12-3/TRBV12-4	TRBJ2-3	TRBD1	TGTGCCAGCAGTTTCCGGACTCCGAGGGGGCAAGATACGCAGTATTTT	CASSFRTPRGQDTQYF
15	many	TRBV7-2	TRBJ2-3	TRBD2	TGTGCCAGCAGACCCGGGGGGGAGGGCACAGATACGCAGTATTTT	CASRPGGEGTDTQYF
14	few	TRBV7-8	TRBJ2-1	NA	TGTGCCAGCAGCTTAGAAACGCGAGAGAATGAGCAGTTCTTC	CASSLETRENEQFF
16	NA	TRBV28	TRBJ2-7	NA	TGTGCCAGCAGTTCGCCACAAAGGAGACTTTCCTACGAGCAGTACTTC	CASSSPQRRLSYEQYF
15	NA	TRBV7-2	TRBJ1-3	NA	TGTGCCAGCAGCCGGTCTACAGGGTCCGGAAACACCATATATTTT	CASSRSTGSGNTIYF
13	NA	TRBV3-1	TRBJ1-2	NA	TGTGCCAGCAGCCAATTATCAGATTATGGCTACACCTTC	CASSQLSDYGYTF
14	NA	TRBV3-1	TRBJ1-1	TRBD1	TGTGCCAGCAGCCGGACTGGACAGGGGTTAGTAGCTTTCTTT	CASSRTGQGLVAFF
14	many	TRBV3-1	TRBJ1-5	TRBD1	TGTGCCAGCAGCCAACTCCAGGGGGCTCAGCCCCAGCATTTT	CASSQLQGAQPQHF
12	few	TRBV20-1	TRBJ2-3	NA	TGCAGTGCTAGAGATTTCCCAGATACGCAGTATTTT	CSARDFPDTQYF